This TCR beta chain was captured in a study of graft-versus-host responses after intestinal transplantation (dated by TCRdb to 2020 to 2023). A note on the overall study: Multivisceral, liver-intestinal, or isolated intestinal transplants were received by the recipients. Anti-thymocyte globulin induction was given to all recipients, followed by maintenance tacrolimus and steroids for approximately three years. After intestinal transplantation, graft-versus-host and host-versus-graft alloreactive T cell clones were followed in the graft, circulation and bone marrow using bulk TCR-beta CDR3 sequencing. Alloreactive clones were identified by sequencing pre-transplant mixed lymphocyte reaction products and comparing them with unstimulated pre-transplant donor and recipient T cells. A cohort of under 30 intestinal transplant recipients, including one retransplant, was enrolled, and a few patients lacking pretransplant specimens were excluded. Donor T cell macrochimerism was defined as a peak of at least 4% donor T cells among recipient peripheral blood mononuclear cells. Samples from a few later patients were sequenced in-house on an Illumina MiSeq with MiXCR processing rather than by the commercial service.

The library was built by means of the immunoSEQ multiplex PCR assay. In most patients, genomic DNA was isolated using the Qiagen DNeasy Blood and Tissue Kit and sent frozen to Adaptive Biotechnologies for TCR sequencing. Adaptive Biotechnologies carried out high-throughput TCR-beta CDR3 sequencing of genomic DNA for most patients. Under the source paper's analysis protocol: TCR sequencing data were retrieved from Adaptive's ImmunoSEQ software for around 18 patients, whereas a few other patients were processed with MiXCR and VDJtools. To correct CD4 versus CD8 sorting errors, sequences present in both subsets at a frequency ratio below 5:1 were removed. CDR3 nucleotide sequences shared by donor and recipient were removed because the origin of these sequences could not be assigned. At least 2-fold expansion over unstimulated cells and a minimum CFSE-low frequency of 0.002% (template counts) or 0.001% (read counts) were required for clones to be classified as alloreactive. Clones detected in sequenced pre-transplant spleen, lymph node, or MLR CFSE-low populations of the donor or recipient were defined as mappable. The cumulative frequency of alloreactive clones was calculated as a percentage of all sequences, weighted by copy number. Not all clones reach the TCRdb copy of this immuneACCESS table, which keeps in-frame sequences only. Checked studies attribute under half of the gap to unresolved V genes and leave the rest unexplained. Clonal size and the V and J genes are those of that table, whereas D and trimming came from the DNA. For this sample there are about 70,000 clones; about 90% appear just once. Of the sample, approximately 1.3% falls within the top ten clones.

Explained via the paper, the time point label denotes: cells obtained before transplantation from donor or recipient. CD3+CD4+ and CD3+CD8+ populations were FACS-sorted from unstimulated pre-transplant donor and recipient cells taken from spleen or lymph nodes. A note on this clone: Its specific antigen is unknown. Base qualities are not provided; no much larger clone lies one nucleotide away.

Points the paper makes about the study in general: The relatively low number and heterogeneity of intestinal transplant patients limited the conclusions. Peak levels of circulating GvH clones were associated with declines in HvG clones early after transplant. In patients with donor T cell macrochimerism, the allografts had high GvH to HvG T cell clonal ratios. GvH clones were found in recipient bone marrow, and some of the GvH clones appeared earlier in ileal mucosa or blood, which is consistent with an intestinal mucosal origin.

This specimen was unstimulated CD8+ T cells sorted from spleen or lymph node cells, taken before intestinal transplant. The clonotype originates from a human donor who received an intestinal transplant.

The sequenced DNA: TGTGCCAGCACACCAGGGAACACTGAAGCTTTCTTT. This codes for CASTPGNTEAFF. In this chain, TRBV2 is recombined with TRBJ1-1; the D gene remains uncertain. Between the V and J ends, shortened by 7 bases and 1 base respectively, the junction contains 7 bases. CDR1 SNHLY and CDR2 FYNNEI are derived from the germline V gene. The CDR3 has 12 amino acids, counting the end cysteine and phenylalanine. Just CDR3 DNA is preserved here, 36 bases in frame from base 1.